This is a list of T cell receptor beta chains from one sample in a study of T cells in Graves' hyperthyroidism and ophthalmopathy. TCRdb re-analysed the multiplex PCR reads in MiXCR, keeping a single row per CDR3 protein. The profile shows approximately 270,000 distinct CDR3 sequences, 13% to 15% of them singletons. Input material: blood. The receptors were sampled from a woman aged 40 to 49 with Graves' hyperthyroidism that later progressed to Graves' ophthalmopathy. Each CDR3 is given without its conserved first and last residue. Fields, in order: D gene, J gene, V gene, CDR3 protein. The D gene is left open where the match is weak.

d_call: TRBD2; j_call: TRBJ2-1; v_call: TRBV6-1; cdr3_aa: ASRATGTMLDNEQF
d_call: NA; j_call: TRBJ2-7; v_call: TRBV5-4; cdr3_aa: ASSEDFGDYEQY
d_call: NA; j_call: TRBJ2-2; v_call: TRBV4-1; cdr3_aa: ASSRMPSAPRLSRTGELF
d_call: NA; j_call: TRBJ2-1; v_call: TRBV28; cdr3_aa: ASWKETRNEQF
d_call: TRBD1; j_call: TRBJ2-1; v_call: TRBV6-5; cdr3_aa: ASSYQTGTPNEQF
d_call: NA; j_call: TRBJ2-1; v_call: TRBV6-2/TRBV6-3; cdr3_aa: ASTESGEQF
d_call: NA; j_call: TRBJ2-7; v_call: TRBV20-1; cdr3_aa: SARDGGGLLHEQY
d_call: NA; j_call: TRBJ2-7; v_call: TRBV29-1; cdr3_aa: SVDAGTSEQY
d_call: NA; j_call: TRBJ1-2; v_call: TRBV7-2; cdr3_aa: ASSPTYGVTNYGYT
d_call: NA; j_call: TRBJ1-6; v_call: TRBV7-6; cdr3_aa: ASSLGVSNSPLH
d_call: NA; j_call: TRBJ2-1; v_call: TRBV3-1; cdr3_aa: ASSVQGGSSYNEQF
d_call: TRBD2; j_call: TRBJ2-3; v_call: TRBV20-1; cdr3_aa: SATGTSGSTDTQY
d_call: TRBD2; j_call: TRBJ2-7; v_call: TRBV28; cdr3_aa: ASSQGTSGIYEQY
d_call: TRBD1; j_call: TRBJ2-1; v_call: TRBV28; cdr3_aa: ASTPAGTGIGNEQF
d_call: NA; j_call: TRBJ1-1; v_call: TRBV28; cdr3_aa: ATSSFRPRTSNTEAF
d_call: NA; j_call: TRBJ1-6; v_call: TRBV3-1; cdr3_aa: ASSQDLSAPLH
d_call: NA; j_call: TRBJ2-2; v_call: TRBV6-2/TRBV6-3; cdr3_aa: ACSRGPASNTGELF
d_call: TRBD1; j_call: TRBJ2-7; v_call: TRBV19; cdr3_aa: ASSIGQGSYEQY
d_call: NA; j_call: TRBJ1-2; v_call: TRBV20-1; cdr3_aa: SARDRWTNYGYT
d_call: NA; j_call: TRBJ2-7; v_call: TRBV2; cdr3_aa: ASLAGPAYEQY
d_call: NA; j_call: TRBJ2-1; v_call: TRBV28; cdr3_aa: ASEESSERVF
d_call: TRBD1; j_call: TRBJ2-1; v_call: TRBV7-9; cdr3_aa: ASSLYEGAQNEQF
d_call: NA; j_call: TRBJ2-1; v_call: TRBV5-1; cdr3_aa: ASSLGPRDEQF
d_call: NA; j_call: TRBJ2-2; v_call: TRBV19; cdr3_aa: ASCLGVDTGELF
d_call: TRBD1; j_call: TRBJ1-2; v_call: TRBV7-9; cdr3_aa: ASSLNGLGRDSYGYT
d_call: TRBD1; j_call: TRBJ1-5; v_call: TRBV11-2; cdr3_aa: ARNRDRRKNSNQPQH
d_call: TRBD1; j_call: TRBJ2-3; v_call: TRBV28; cdr3_aa: ASSQILRGRADTQY
d_call: TRBD1; j_call: TRBJ1-6; v_call: TRBV27; cdr3_aa: ASSFHRGLYNSPLH
d_call: TRBD2; j_call: TRBJ2-5; v_call: TRBV29-1; cdr3_aa: SVEEGVAGDLRGTQY
d_call: NA; j_call: TRBJ1-2; v_call: TRBV12-3/TRBV12-4; cdr3_aa: ASSFVVGKGNYGYT
d_call: NA; j_call: TRBJ1-3; v_call: TRBV6-1; cdr3_aa: ASRTSQFSGNTIY
d_call: NA; j_call: TRBJ2-7; v_call: TRBV6-5; cdr3_aa: ASSYRVLPGFPYEQY
d_call: TRBD1; j_call: TRBJ2-2; v_call: TRBV28; cdr3_aa: ASSSSGTGLLRTGELF
d_call: TRBD2; j_call: TRBJ2-3; v_call: TRBV4-2; cdr3_aa: ASSPGLAGFTDTQY
d_call: NA; j_call: TRBJ1-3; v_call: TRBV12-3/TRBV12-4; cdr3_aa: ASSFGLSGNTIY
d_call: NA; j_call: TRBJ1-2; v_call: TRBV20-1; cdr3_aa: SARNRAFYYGYT
d_call: TRBD1; j_call: TRBJ2-7; v_call: TRBV4-1; cdr3_aa: ASSQLPGQGGEQY
d_call: TRBD2; j_call: TRBJ2-1; v_call: TRBV7-9; cdr3_aa: ASSPLAGLSSYNEQF